The sequence of this TCR beta chain was determined in a study of blood T cell repertoires in COVID-19. Study background: Samples representing acute and convalescent COVID-19 were sourced from the United States, Italy and Spain. PBMCs, B-cell-depleted T cells, or T cells were the source of the cDNA or gDNA that made up the material.

In the authors' workflow: Scientists estimated how many nucleated cells there were by amplifying reference gene primers. Here immunoSEQ multiplex PCR was the method, and the copy in TCRdb shows in-frame clones only, minus some. That table gives V, J and clone size, and the DNA gave D and trimming. The table includes 300,000 or so clones, around four fifths detected once. With 3 bases removed from V and 6 bases from J, the gap between germline ends came to 6 bases. This CDR3 is built from 12 residues. This clonotype was obtained from a woman aged 45-65 years with active or convalescent COVID-19. This chain uses TRBV12-3 or TRBV12-4 with TRBJ1-5; D is unresolved. The sequencing sample was made of peripheral blood. CDR3 nucleotides: TGTGCCAGCAGTTTGAGGGTTCAGCCCCAGCATTTT. It encodes CASSLRVQPQHF.